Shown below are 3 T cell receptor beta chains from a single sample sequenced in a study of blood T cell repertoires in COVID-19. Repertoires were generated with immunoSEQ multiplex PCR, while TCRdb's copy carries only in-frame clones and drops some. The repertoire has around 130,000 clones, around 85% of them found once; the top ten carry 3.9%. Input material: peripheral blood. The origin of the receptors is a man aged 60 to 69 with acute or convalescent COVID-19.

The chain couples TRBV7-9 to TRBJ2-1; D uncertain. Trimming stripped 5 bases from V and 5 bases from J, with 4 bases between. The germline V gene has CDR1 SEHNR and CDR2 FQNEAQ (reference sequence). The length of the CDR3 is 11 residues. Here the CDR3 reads CASSVDNEQFF. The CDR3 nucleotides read TGTGCCAGCAGCGTCGACAATGAGCAGTTCTTC.

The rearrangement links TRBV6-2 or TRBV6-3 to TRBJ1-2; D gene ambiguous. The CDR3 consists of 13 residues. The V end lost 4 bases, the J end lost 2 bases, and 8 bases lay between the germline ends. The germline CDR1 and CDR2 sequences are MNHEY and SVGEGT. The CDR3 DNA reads TGTGCCAGCAGTTCGGGTTGGAACTATGGCTACACCTTC. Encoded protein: CASSSGWNYGYTF.

The CDR3 sequence is CASSLWRNNEQFF. The CDR3 region has the DNA TGTGCCAGCAGCTTATGGCGGAACAATGAGCAGTTCTTC. V is TRBV7-2 and J is TRBJ2-1; D uncertain. V gave up 2 bases and J gave up 5 bases, with 7 bases separating them. The CDR3 has 13 residues. Germline V lookup: CDR1 SGHTA, CDR2 FQGNSA.